This T cell receptor beta chain was observed in a study of neurological immune-mediated disorders. Study conclusions and caveats: The absence of any CDR3 amino acid sequence shared by expanded clones across subjects suggests that repertoires were private in all groups.

With 10-nucleotide random UMIs included, cDNA was synthesized by 5'RACE. TCRdb passed the 5' RACE reads through MiXCR, listing each CDR3 protein once. The sample contains approximately 46,000 distinct CDR3 sequences, 9% to 10% of which appear only once. As for time point: longitudinal time-point 1 (baseline). Germline V gives CDR1 SEHNR, CDR2 FQNEAQ (reference sequence). V lost 5 bases and J 1 base, leaving 8 bases between the germline ends. The CDR3 sequence is 13 residues long. This clonotype was recorded many times. Its specificity is not known. The sample comprised PBMCs. This TCR derives from a woman in her 40s in good health. The chain combines TRBV7-9 with TRBJ1-1; D is ambiguous. The CDR3 region is CASSQQANTEAFF. Written as DNA, the CDR3 is TGTGCCAGCAGCCAGCAGGCGAACACTGAAGCTTTCTTT.